This is a list of T cell receptor beta chains from one sample in a study of T cell responses to AZD1222 COVID-19 vaccine. Only in-frame clones appear in the TCRdb table, and some are missing; sequencing was by immunoSEQ multiplex PCR. The sample lists about 85,000 clones; 80% to 90% were seen once. Material: peripheral blood, obtained on day 0 of AZD1222 vaccination. The source of these receptors is an adult in good health. Each CDR3 is given with its conserved first and last residue. D genes are given only for firm matches. Clone size, where shown, is once, few, many, or a class for clones that have expanded.

v_call	d_call	j_call	clone_size	cdr3_nt	cdr3_aa
TRBV2	.	TRBJ2-1	.	TGTGCCAGCAGAGAGGGCCCTGAGCAGTTCTTC	CASREGPEQFF
TRBV2	.	TRBJ2-7	.	TGTGCCAGCAGTGACTCAGATGCTACCTACGAGCAGTACTTC	CASSDSDATYEQYF
TRBV10-1	.	TRBJ1-5	.	TGCGCCAGCAGTGAGAAGCCAGAGTTCAATCAGCCCCAGCATTTT	CASSEKPEFNQPQHF
TRBV5-1	.	TRBJ1-2	few	TGCGCCAGCAGCATCGGGACACCTTCCTTGGGCTATGGCTACACCTTC	CASSIGTPSLGYGYTF
TRBV7-2	.	TRBJ1-2	.	TGTGCCAGCAGCTTACCGGGGGTCTATGGCTACACCTTC	CASSLPGVYGYTF
TRBV28	.	TRBJ2-1	.	TGTGCCAGCAGTTGGGGAGGCCTACCCCTGTACAATGAGCAGTTCTTC	CASSWGGLPLYNEQFF
TRBV6-5	.	TRBJ1-2	.	TGTGCCAGCAGTTACCGGGACATGCCTGGCTACACCTTC	CASSYRDMPGYTF
TRBV6-5	TRBD1	TRBJ1-1	.	TGTGCCAGCAGTTACTCAGGGGGCGTTCGGAACACTGAAGCTTTCTTT	CASSYSGGVRNTEAFF
TRBV6-1	.	TRBJ1-6	.	TGTGCCAGCAGTGAGTTGGCGGGGATTAATTCACCCCTCCACTTT	CASSELAGINSPLHF
TRBV3-1/TRBV3-2	TRBD2	TRBJ2-7	.	TGTGCCAGCAGCTTGGGACTAGCGGGAGGGTACGAGCAGTACTTC	CASSLGLAGGYEQYF
TRBV21-1	.	TRBJ2-2	.	TGTGCCAGCAGCAAACCTCGGATGACGAACACCGGGGAGCTGTTTTTT	CASSKPRMTNTGELFF
TRBV6-5	.	TRBJ2-1	.	TGTGCCAGCAGTCCCGTCCTGACCTACAATGAGCAGTTCTTC	CASSPVLTYNEQFF
TRBV6-1	.	TRBJ2-3	.	TGTGCCAGCAGTGAAGAGGATCGCGGAGCCGTGAGGGTAGATACGCAGTATTTT	CASSEEDRGAVRVDTQYF
TRBV6-5	TRBD2	TRBJ2-3	.	TGTGCCAGCAGTAGGGGCTCGGAGCGGGAGATGTATTTT	CASSRGSEREMYF
TRBV7-2	.	TRBJ1-2	.	TGTGCCAGCAGCCTACAGGCCGCGGTGGACTATGGCTACACCTTC	CASSLQAAVDYGYTF
TRBV7-9	.	TRBJ1-2	.	TGTGCCAGCAGCTACCGGACAAGAGCAACCCCCCGTGACTACACCTTC	CASSYRTRATPRDYTF
TRBV7-8	.	TRBJ1-2	.	TGTGCCAGCAGCCCTCAGACCGGGAACTATGGCTACACCTTC	CASSPQTGNYGYTF
TRBV4-2	.	TRBJ1-3	.	TGTGCCAGCAGTCAATCCTGGGGCTCTGGAAACACCATATATTTT	CASSQSWGSGNTIYF
TRBV6-5	.	TRBJ1-4	.	TGTGCCAGCAGACCCTCAGGGGTTTCCAATGAAAAACTGTTTTTT	CASRPSGVSNEKLFF
TRBV11-2	TRBD1	TRBJ2-1	.	TGTGCCAGCAGCTTAGGACCCGACAGGGTCTACAATGAGCAGTTCTTC	CASSLGPDRVYNEQFF
TRBV14	.	TRBJ1-1	.	TGTGCCAGCAGCCAAGATACGGGACAAAGGAACACTGAAGCTTTCTTT	CASSQDTGQRNTEAFF
TRBV5-1	TRBD1	TRBJ2-1	.	TGCGCCAGCAGCCTGAGGACCGGGACAGGGAACAATGAGCAGTTCTTC	CASSLRTGTGNNEQFF
TRBV30	.	TRBJ2-3	.	TGTGCCTGGAGTGCAACAGATACGCAGTATTTT	CAWSATDTQYF
TRBV28	.	TRBJ2-1	.	TGTGCCAGCAGCTACGGACATCCCAATGAGCAGTTCTTC	CASSYGHPNEQFF
TRBV3-1/TRBV3-2	.	TRBJ2-6	.	TGTGCCAGCAGGCACAGCTCTGGGGCCAACGTCCTGACTTTC	CASRHSSGANVLTF
TRBV7-7	.	TRBJ2-1	.	TGTGCTAGCAGCTTGGGGGGCTTGGACAACAATGAGCAGTTCTTC	CASSLGGLDNNEQFF
TRBV6-5	.	TRBJ2-5	.	TGTGCCAGCAGTTATGGGGGCCAGGAGACCCAGTACTTC	CASSYGGQETQYF
TRBV12-3/TRBV12-4	.	TRBJ1-3	many	TGTGCCAGCACCAACTCTGGAAACACCATATATTTT	CASTNSGNTIYF
TRBV6-1	TRBD1	TRBJ2-1	.	TGTGCCAGCAGTCCCCAGGGGGTTCGTTACAATGAGCAGTTCTTC	CASSPQGVRYNEQFF
TRBV12-1	.	TRBJ2-3	.	TGTGCCAGCAGCTCCGCCGTCACAGATACGCAGTATTTT	CASSSAVTDTQYF
TRBV4-1	.	TRBJ1-5	.	TGCGCCAGCAGCCAGGTCGGCAGGGGCGGTCAGCCCCAGCATTTT	CASSQVGRGGQPQHF
TRBV3-1/TRBV3-2	.	TRBJ1-1	.	TGTGCCAGCACCCTGGGATCTCGCACTGAAGCTTTCTTT	CASTLGSRTEAFF
TRBV5-1	TRBD1	TRBJ1-1	.	TGCGCCAGCAGCGCCATACAGGGGCGGAACACTGAAGCTTTCTTT	CASSAIQGRNTEAFF
TRBV7-2	TRBD1	TRBJ1-4	.	TGTGCCAGCAGCTCAGGGACAGGAAATGAAAAACTGTTTTTT	CASSSGTGNEKLFF
TRBV11-3	.	TRBJ2-1	.	TGTGCCAGCAGCCGTCGCTCCGGGACCTTCAATGAGCAGTTCTTC	CASSRRSGTFNEQFF
TRBV29-1	.	TRBJ1-4	once	TGCAGCGTTGGGTCGGTTACAACTAATGAAAAACTGTTTTTT	CSVGSVTTNEKLFF
TRBV11-1	.	TRBJ2-5	.	TGTGCCAGCAGCTTAGAGTTCGGGGAGACCCAGTACTTC	CASSLEFGETQYF
TRBV27	.	TRBJ2-2	.	TGTGCCAGTTCAGGGACTAACACCGGGGAGCTGTTTTTT	CASSGTNTGELFF
TRBV29-1	.	TRBJ2-7	.	TGCAGCGTTGAAGATCAACTGGGTGAGCAGTACTTC	CSVEDQLGEQYF
TRBV9	.	TRBJ2-2	.	TGTGCCAGCAGCGTACCGACCGGGGAGCTGTTTTTT	CASSVPTGELFF
TRBV6-5	.	TRBJ1-2	.	TGTGCCAGCAGTTACAAGGGACTCGGCTACACCTTC	CASSYKGLGYTF
TRBV19	.	TRBJ1-1	.	TGTGCCAGTAGTATTTTGGAGAACACTGAAGCTTTCTTT	CASSILENTEAFF
TRBV11-2	TRBD2	TRBJ2-1	.	TGTGCCAGCAGCTTAGATCCAGCGGGGTACAATGAGCAGTTCTTC	CASSLDPAGYNEQFF
TRBV19	.	TRBJ2-1	.	TGTGCCAGTAGAAGAGTCAATGAGCAGTTCTTC	CASRRVNEQFF
TRBV3-1/TRBV3-2	.	TRBJ2-1	.	TGTGCCAGCAGCCAAAGGCCACTAGGTCCCAATGAGCAGTTCTTC	CASSQRPLGPNEQFF
TRBV6-2/TRBV6-3	.	TRBJ1-6	.	TGTGCCAGCAGTTGGCAGGGACCCCTCCACTTT	CASSWQGPLHF
TRBV10-1	.	TRBJ2-3	.	TGCGCCAGCAGTGAGTCTTTTAGGGAACGGGGCACAGATACGCAGTATTTT	CASSESFRERGTDTQYF
TRBV5-1	TRBD2	TRBJ2-3	.	TGCGCCAGCAGCTTGGGGACTAGCCGAAGTATGTCTACGCAGTATTTT	CASSLGTSRSMSTQYF
TRBV12-3/TRBV12-4	.	TRBJ2-5	once	TGTGCCAGCAGCTCCGGGCCCCGCACCCAGTACTTC	CASSSGPRTQYF
TRBV19	.	TRBJ1-6	.	TGTGCCAGTAGTCCTGGACAGTTTAATTCACCCCTCCACTTT	CASSPGQFNSPLHF
TRBV13	.	TRBJ2-7	.	TGTGCCAGCAGCACCCCCTGGAGAGAGCAGTACTTC	CASSTPWREQYF
TRBV5-1	.	TRBJ2-1	.	TGCGCCAGCAGCTTGGAGGACAGCAGGTACAATGAGCAGTTCTTC	CASSLEDSRYNEQFF
TRBV30	TRBD1	TRBJ2-5	.	TGTGCCTGGGATGAAACAGGGGAAACTCAAGAGACCCAGTACTTC	CAWDETGETQETQYF
TRBV5-6	.	TRBJ1-4	.	TGTGCCAGCAGCTTGTTCGGCAGCACTAATGAAAAACTGTTTTTT	CASSLFGSTNEKLFF
TRBV27	.	TRBJ2-2	.	TGTGCCAGCAGTTGGAGGGAGCACGGGGAGCTGTTTTTT	CASSWREHGELFF
TRBV27	.	TRBJ2-2	.	TGTGCCAGCAGTTATTTGACAGGCCGGCTCCTTAACACCGGGGAGCTGTTTTTT	CASSYLTGRLLNTGELFF
TRBV19	.	TRBJ1-2	few	TGTGCCAGTAATTATGCAGGGCCACCTAACTATGGCTACACCTTC	CASNYAGPPNYGYTF
TRBV19	TRBD1	TRBJ2-7	.	TGTGCCAGTAGTTCAACAGGGGCCTCTGGGGTCTACGAGCAGTACTTC	CASSSTGASGVYEQYF